A selection of T cell receptor beta chains follows, all from one sample in a study of T cells in Graves' hyperthyroidism and ophthalmopathy. Via MiXCR, TCRdb re-called the multiplex PCR reads, giving one row per CDR3 protein. The sample holds hundreds of thousands of distinct CDR3 sequences, less than 25% seen once. The sample taken for sequencing was blood. These receptors were collected from a man aged 25-45 years with Graves' ophthalmopathy. Each CDR3 is given with its conserved first and last residue. D genes are given only for firm matches. Not all rows give a size; the values are once, few, many and, for expanded clones, a class.

j_call v_call clone_size d_call cdr3_aa cdr3_nt
TRBJ1-2 TRBV28 few - CASSFRGRYGYTF TGTGCCAGCAGTTTCCGGGGTCGCTATGGCTACACCTTC
TRBJ1-2 TRBV28 - - CAAFTGGRFYGYTF TGTGCCGCGTTTACGGGGGGCCGTTTCTATGGCTACACCTTC
TRBJ2-5 TRBV19 - - CASSRQQGGETQCF TGTGCCAGTAGTAGGCAACAGGGAGGAGAGACCCAGTGCTTC
TRBJ2-2 TRBV7-9 - TRBD2 CASSLVPLAADTGELFF TGTGCCAGCAGCTTAGTCCCCCTAGCGGCGGACACCGGGGAGCTGTTTTTT
TRBJ2-1 TRBV5-4 - - CASTLGQGVYNEQFF TGTGCCAGCACCCTTGGGCAGGGCGTCTACAATGAGCAGTTCTTC
TRBJ2-5 TRBV11-2 many TRBD1 CASSPGQALPQYF TGTGCCAGCAGCCCGGGACAGGCTCTCCCCCAGTACTTC
TRBJ1-1 TRBV6-1 few - CAGLQANSGTEAFF TGTGCCGGGCTACAGGCGAACTCGGGAACTGAAGCTTTCTTT
TRBJ2-2 TRBV4-1 - - CASSGGGGVNTGELFF TGTGCCAGCAGCGGAGGGGGAGGGGTTAACACCGGGGAGCTGTTTTTT
TRBJ2-7 TRBV3-1 few - CASSPDGGYEQYF TGTGCCAGCAGCCCCGATGGGGGTTACGAGCAGTACTTC
TRBJ1-4 TRBV7-2 few - CASSLSDILGEKLFF TGTGCCAGCAGCTTATCTGACATCCTGGGCGAAAAACTGTTTTTT
TRBJ1-5 TRBV2 many - CASKATTGNQPQHF TGTGCCAGCAAGGCGACGACTGGCAATCAGCCCCAGCATTTT
TRBJ2-3 TRBV28 - - CASSLPPRTDTQYF TGTGCCAGCAGTTTACCCCCCCGCACAGATACGCAGTATTTT
TRBJ2-3 TRBV27 - - CASSQSAETYTDTQYF TGTGCCAGCAGTCAAAGCGCGGAGACATACACAGATACGCAGTATTTT
TRBJ1-2 TRBV14 few TRBD1 CASSQNPTGNYGYTF TGTGCCAGCAGCCAAAACCCGACAGGGAACTATGGCTACACCTTC
TRBJ2-3 TRBV28 - - CASTPPPSLQDTQYF TGTGCCAGCACCCCCCCCCCATCCCTCCAAGATACGCAGTATTTT
TRBJ2-7 TRBV28 many - CASSVGSYEQYF TGTGCCAGCAGCGTCGGGAGCTACGAGCAGTACTTC
TRBJ2-1 TRBV27 few - CASNNPRVGRYNEQFF TGTGCCAGCAATAACCCGAGAGTGGGCAGGTACAATGAGCAGTTCTTC
TRBJ2-3 TRBV10-3 - TRBD2 CAISESRDYSSTDTQYF TGTGCCATCAGTGAGTCCCGGGACTACTCGAGCACAGATACGCAGTATTTT
TRBJ2-7 TRBV29-1 - - CSVEEEGSSHEQYF TGCAGCGTTGAAGAGGAGGGAAGCTCCCACGAGCAGTACTTC
TRBJ2-5 TRBV7-9 - TRBD2 CASSLNHLSGGGETQYF TGTGCCAGCAGCTTGAACCACCTTAGCGGGGGAGGTGAGACCCAGTACTTC
TRBJ1-6 TRBV6-5 - TRBD1 CASSYSPTGVISPLHF TGTGCCAGCAGTTACTCGCCTACAGGGGTGATTTCACCCCTCCACTTT
TRBJ2-5 TRBV20-1 few TRBD2 CSANRLAAQETQYF TGCAGTGCTAATAGACTAGCGGCCCAAGAGACCCAGTACTTC
TRBJ2-7 TRBV5-6 - - CASSWTGTGPYEQYF TGTGCCAGCAGCTGGACCGGGACGGGACCCTACGAGCAGTACTTC
TRBJ2-7 TRBV7-9 - - CASSSQDSRYEQYF TGTGCCAGCAGCTCCCAGGACAGCCGCTACGAGCAGTACTTC
TRBJ1-3 TRBV27 - - CASSLGQSLPYSGNTIYF TGTGCCAGCAGTTTAGGACAGTCCTTACCCTACTCTGGAAACACCATATATTTT
TRBJ2-7 TRBV7-9 few - CASSSPSRAPSSYEQYF TGTGCCAGCAGCTCACCATCGAGGGCCCCAAGCTCCTACGAGCAGTACTTC
TRBJ2-7 TRBV30 - - CAWSVSGPYEQYF TGTGCCTGGAGTGTGTCGGGGCCCTACGAGCAGTACTTC
TRBJ2-1 TRBV12-3/TRBV12-4 many TRBD1 CASSSRDRGNEQFF TGTGCCAGCAGTTCCCGGGACAGGGGCAATGAGCAGTTCTTC
TRBJ2-7 TRBV4-1 - TRBD2 CASSQERARVGGSAPNEQYF TGCGCCAGCAGCCAAGAACGGGCCCGGGTTGGCGGGAGCGCCCCCAACGAGCAGTACTTC
TRBJ2-2 TRBV27 - - CASSLSLTGPNTGELFF TGTGCCAGCAGTCTCAGTTTAACGGGGCCGAACACCGGGGAGCTGTTTTTT
TRBJ1-2 TRBV7-8 few TRBD1 CASSLGGTGGYGYTF TGTGCCAGCAGCTTAGGGGGGACAGGGGGCTATGGCTACACCTTC
TRBJ1-5 TRBV28 many TRBD1 CASSFLDRDNQPQHF TGTGCCAGCAGTTTCCTCGACAGGGACAATCAGCCCCAGCATTTT
TRBJ1-4 TRBV30 few - CAWSQGTTNEKLFF TGTGCCTGGAGTCAAGGAACAACTAATGAAAAACTGTTTTTT
TRBJ2-5 TRBV27 few TRBD2 CASSLYAGAQETQYF TGTGCCAGCAGTTTATACGCGGGAGCTCAAGAGACCCAGTACTTC
TRBJ2-2 TRBV2 many TRBD2 CASSDTGLAGPWDTGELFF TGTGCCAGCAGCGACACCGGACTAGCGGGACCGTGGGACACCGGGGAGCTGTTTTTT
TRBJ2-3 TRBV7-9 - TRBD1 CASSFWSGQGGDTQYF TGTGCCAGCAGCTTCTGGTCGGGACAGGGTGGGGATACGCAGTATTTT
TRBJ2-2 TRBV5-1 - - CASSSQGTNTGELFF TGCGCCAGCAGCTCACAGGGGACTAACACCGGGGAGCTGTTTTTT
TRBJ2-1 TRBV29-1 - - CSVERGASYNEQFF TGCAGCGTTGAAAGAGGAGCTTCCTACAATGAGCAGTTCTTC
TRBJ1-2 TRBV30 - TRBD1 CAWKDRANYGYTF TGTGCCTGGAAGGACAGGGCAAACTATGGCTACACCTTC
TRBJ1-3 TRBV3-1 - TRBD1 CASSQDLAGGSSGNTIYF TGTGCCAGCAGCCAAGATTTGGCAGGGGGCAGCTCAGGAAACACCATATATTTT
TRBJ2-7 TRBV2 - - CASGERDFSYEQYF TGTGCCAGCGGCGAACGGGACTTCTCCTACGAGCAGTACTTC
TRBJ1-3 TRBV11-2 many - CASSQSRTAYFSGNTIYF TGTGCCAGCAGCCAGTCCCGGACAGCGTATTTCTCTGGAAACACCATATATTTT
TRBJ2-1 TRBV24-1 - - CATSVGPGLQFF TGTGCCACCAGTGTGGGACCGGGATTACAGTTCTTC
TRBJ2-5 TRBV28 - TRBD1 CASSLGQGGRETQYF TGTGCCAGCAGTTTGGGACAGGGGGGCAGAGAGACCCAGTACTTC
TRBJ2-5 TRBV5-5 - TRBD2 CASSGGGRPQETQYF TGTGCCAGCAGCGGGGGGGGACGCCCTCAAGAGACCCAGTACTTC
TRBJ2-5 TRBV20-1 few TRBD2 CSASGASGNSQETQYF TGCAGTGCTAGTGGGGCTAGCGGGAACTCCCAAGAGACCCAGTACTTC
TRBJ1-2 TRBV6-5 - - CASSSQRPDFGYGYTF TGTGCCAGCAGTTCCCAGCGTCCGGACTTTGGTTATGGCTACACCTTC
TRBJ2-2 TRBV9 few - CASSVAAPLTGELFF TGTGCCAGCAGCGTAGCGGCGCCCCTCACCGGGGAGCTGTTTTTT
TRBJ2-7 TRBV25-1 - TRBD2 CASSASGHLKPGLAGGREYEQYF TGTGCCAGCAGTGCATCTGGACATCTAAAACCGGGACTAGCGGGAGGCCGCGAATACGAGCAGTACTTC
TRBJ1-1 TRBV24-1 few - CATSHRLGGTEAFF TGTGCCACCAGCCACCGGCTTGGGGGCACTGAAGCTTTCTTT
TRBJ2-7 TRBV6-1 few TRBD1 CASSGQGVEQYF TGTGCCAGCAGTGGACAGGGAGTCGAGCAGTACTTC
TRBJ1-5 TRBV15 - - CATSRDMGSQHF TGTGCCACCAGCAGAGATATGGGATCCCAGCATTTT
TRBJ2-6 TRBV6-6 - - CASSYSTGANVLTF TGTGCCAGCAGTTACTCGACCGGGGCCAACGTCCTGACTTTC
TRBJ2-2 TRBV11-2 few TRBD2 CASSSDPGGSNTGELFF TGTGCCAGCAGCTCCGACCCTGGCGGGAGTAACACCGGGGAGCTGTTTTTT
TRBJ1-2 TRBV2 - - CASSEWYPGLINYGYTF TGTGCCAGCAGTGAGTGGTACCCGGGACTGATTAACTATGGCTACACCTTC
TRBJ2-2 TRBV14 - - CASSQDIYTGELFF TGTGCCAGCAGCCAGGACATCTACACCGGGGAGCTGTTTTTT
TRBJ2-7 TRBV10-3 - - CAISEAGFYEQYF TGTGCCATCAGTGAGGCGGGGTTCTACGAGCAGTACTTC